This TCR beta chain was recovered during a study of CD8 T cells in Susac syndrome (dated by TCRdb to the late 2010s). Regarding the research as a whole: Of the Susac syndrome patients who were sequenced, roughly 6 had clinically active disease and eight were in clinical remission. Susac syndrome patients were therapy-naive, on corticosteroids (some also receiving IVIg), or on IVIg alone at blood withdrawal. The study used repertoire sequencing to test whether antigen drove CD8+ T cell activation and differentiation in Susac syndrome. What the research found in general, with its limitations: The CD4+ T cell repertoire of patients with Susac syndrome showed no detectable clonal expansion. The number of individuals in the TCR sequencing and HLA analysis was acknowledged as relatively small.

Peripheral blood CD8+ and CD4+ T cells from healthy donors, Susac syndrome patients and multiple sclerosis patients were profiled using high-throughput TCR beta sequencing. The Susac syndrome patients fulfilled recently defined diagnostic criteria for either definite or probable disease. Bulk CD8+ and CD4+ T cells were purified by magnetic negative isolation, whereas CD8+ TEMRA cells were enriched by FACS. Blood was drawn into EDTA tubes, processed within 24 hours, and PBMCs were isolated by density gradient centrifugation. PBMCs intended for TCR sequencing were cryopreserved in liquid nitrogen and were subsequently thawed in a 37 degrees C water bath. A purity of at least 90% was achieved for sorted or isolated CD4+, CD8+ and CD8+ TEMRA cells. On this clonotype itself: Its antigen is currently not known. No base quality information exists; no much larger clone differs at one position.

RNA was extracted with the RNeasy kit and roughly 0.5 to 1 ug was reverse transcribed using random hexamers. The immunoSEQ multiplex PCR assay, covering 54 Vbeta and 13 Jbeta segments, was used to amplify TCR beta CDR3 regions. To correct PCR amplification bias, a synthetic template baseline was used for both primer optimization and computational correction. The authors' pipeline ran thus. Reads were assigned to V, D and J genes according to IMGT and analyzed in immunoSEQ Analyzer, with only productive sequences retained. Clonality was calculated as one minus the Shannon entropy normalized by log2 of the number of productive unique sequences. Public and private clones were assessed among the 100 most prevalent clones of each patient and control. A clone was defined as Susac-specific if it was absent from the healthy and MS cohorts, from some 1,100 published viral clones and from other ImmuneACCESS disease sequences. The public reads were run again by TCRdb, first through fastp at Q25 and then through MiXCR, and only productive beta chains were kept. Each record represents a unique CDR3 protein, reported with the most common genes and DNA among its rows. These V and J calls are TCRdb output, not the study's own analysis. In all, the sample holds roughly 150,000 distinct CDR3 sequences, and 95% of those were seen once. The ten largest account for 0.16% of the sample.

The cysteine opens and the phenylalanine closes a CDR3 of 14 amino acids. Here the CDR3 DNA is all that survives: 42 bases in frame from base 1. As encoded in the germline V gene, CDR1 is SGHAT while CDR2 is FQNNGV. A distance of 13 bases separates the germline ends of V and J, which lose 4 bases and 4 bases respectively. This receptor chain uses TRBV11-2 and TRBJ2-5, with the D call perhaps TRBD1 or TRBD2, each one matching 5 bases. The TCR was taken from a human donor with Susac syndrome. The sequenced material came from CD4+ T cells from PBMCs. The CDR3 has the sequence CASSYSRGVETQYF. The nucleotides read TGTGCCAGCAGCTACTCCCGAGGGGTAGAGACCCAGTACTTC.